This TCR beta chain comes out of a study of response to subunit inactivated influenza vaccine. Whole-study findings and limits: Authors proposed each seasonal influenza vaccination draws in few new T cells.

This clonotype has more than one count but fewer than ten. What it binds is unknown. TCRdb re-called the RT-PCR reads with MiXCR, one entry per CDR3 protein. The sample lists hundreds of thousands of distinct CDR3 sequences, 15% to 20% occurring once. This TCR came from a man between 45 and 60 years old who received an inactivated influenza vaccine. The source was PBMCs from blood, collected 5 to 6 days after vaccination.

CDR3 coding DNA: TGTGCCAGCGGGCCAATTGTTTCCGGGAGCTCCTACAATGAGCAGTTCTTC. Translated, it gives CASGPIVSGSSYNEQFF. This chain links TRBV7-8 with TRBJ2-1, with D tentatively TRBD2 (6 bases). V lost 8 bases to trimming and J lost 0 bases, with 20 bases between them. The CDR3 is 17 amino acids. Germline V gives CDR1 SGHVS, CDR2 FQNEAQ.